The clone carrying this T cell receptor beta chain was picked up a small number of times. Its antigen is not known. TCRdb passed the reads through MiXCR, listing each CDR3 protein once. The sample holds fewer than 1,000,000 distinct CDR3 sequences, 31% seen once. Germline V lookup: CDR1 MDHEN, CDR2 SYDVKM. Trimming shortened V by 4 bases and J by 1 base, and 20 bases separated the two germline ends. The CDR3 length is 18 residues. These data belong to a study of T cell repertoires in cytomegalovirus infection. The chain carries TRBV28 and TRBJ2-4; D remains ambiguous. This material consisted of cultured CD8+ T cells from PBMCs, taken from culture after CMV antigen stimulation. This receptor was taken from a human donor in good health (CMV status not recorded). Some clones in this sample may be carry-over from other donors' samples. CDR3 in DNA: TGTGCCAGCAGTTCCTCAACCTCGGCCCGCCGGGCCAAAAACATTCAGTACTTC. It specifies CASSSSTSARRAKNIQYF.